This passage covers 3 T cell receptor beta chains from one sample sequenced in a study of T cell repertoires in cytomegalovirus infection. TCRdb itself ran the reads through MiXCR, one entry per CDR3 protein. The sample holds some 560,000 distinct CDR3 sequences, 35% to 50% seen once. These receptors lack a known antigen. The material was cultured PBMCs, obtained from culture after CMV antigen stimulation. The receptors were sampled from a human donor in good health (CMV status not recorded). Some clones in this sample may be carry-over from other donors' samples.

V usage is TRBV5-1 and J usage is TRBJ2-7; D gene unclear. Germline assignment: CDR1 SGHRS and CDR2 YFSETQ. The CDR3 has 15 residues. V gave up 3 bases and J gave up 8 bases, with 21 bases separating them. The CDR3 region is CASSWTPRTTTQQYF. The CDR3 DNA reads TGCGCCAGCAGCTGGACCCCCCGAACTACTACACAGCAGTACTTC.

J is TRBJ2-2 and V is TRBV19; 9 bases map to TRBD1. V gave up 5 bases and J gave up 4 bases; unmatched junction bases: 8. This CDR3 spans 16 amino acids. CDR1 and CDR2 (germline): LNHDA, SQIVND (reference sequence). CDR3 bases: TGTGCCAGTAGTCCTTGGGGACAGGGTGGCACCGGGGAGCTGTTTTTT. Protein product: CASSPWGQGGTGELFF.

This sequence joins TRBV5-4 and TRBJ2-1; 7 nucleotides agree with TRBD2. This CDR3 has 13 residues. Losses at the gene ends were 3 bases for V and 9 bases for J; bases not matched to a gene: 6. Germline V gene lookup returns CDR1 SGHNT and CDR2 YYREEE (reference sequence). This chain's CDR3 is CASSSTTSTEQFF. The CDR3 nucleotides read TGTGCCAGCAGCTCGACGACTAGCACTGAGCAGTTCTTC.